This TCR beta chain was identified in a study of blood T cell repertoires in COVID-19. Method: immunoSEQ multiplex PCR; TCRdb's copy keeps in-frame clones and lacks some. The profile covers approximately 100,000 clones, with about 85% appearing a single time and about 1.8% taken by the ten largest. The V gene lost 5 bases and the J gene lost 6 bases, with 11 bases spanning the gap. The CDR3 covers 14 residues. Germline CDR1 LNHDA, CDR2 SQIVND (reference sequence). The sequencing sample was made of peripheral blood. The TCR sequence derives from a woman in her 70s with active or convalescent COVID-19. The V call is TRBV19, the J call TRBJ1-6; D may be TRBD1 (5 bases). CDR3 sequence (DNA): TGTGCCAGTAGTTGGGGGGTTGTTAATTCACCCCTCCACTTT. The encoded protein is CASSWGVVNSPLHF.